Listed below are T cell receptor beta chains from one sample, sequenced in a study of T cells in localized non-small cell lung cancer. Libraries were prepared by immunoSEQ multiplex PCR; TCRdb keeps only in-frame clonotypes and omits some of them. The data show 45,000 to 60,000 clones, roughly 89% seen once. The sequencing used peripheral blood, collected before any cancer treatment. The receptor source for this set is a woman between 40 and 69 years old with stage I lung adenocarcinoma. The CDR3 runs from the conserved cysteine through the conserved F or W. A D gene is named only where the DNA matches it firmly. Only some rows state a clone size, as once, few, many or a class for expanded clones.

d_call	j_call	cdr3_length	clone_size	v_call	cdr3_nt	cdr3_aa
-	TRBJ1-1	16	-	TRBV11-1	TGTGCCAGCAGCCCACGGGCAGGGGCGAGGGACACTGAAGCTTTCTTT	CASSPRAGARDTEAFF
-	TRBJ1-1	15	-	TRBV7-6	TGTGCCAGCAGCTTATCTCTCCCGGGGAGCACTGAAGCTTTCTTT	CASSLSLPGSTEAFF
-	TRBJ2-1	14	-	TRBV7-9	TGTGCCAGCAGACGAGGAACCGGAGACAATGAGCAGTTCTTC	CASRRGTGDNEQFF
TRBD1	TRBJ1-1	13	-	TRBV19	TGTGCCAGTCGGGGACAGGGGGTCACTGAAGCTTTCTTT	CASRGQGVTEAFF
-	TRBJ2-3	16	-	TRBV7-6	TGTGCCAGCAGCCCGATGGGGCGGGGTCTCACAGATACGCAGTATTTT	CASSPMGRGLTDTQYF
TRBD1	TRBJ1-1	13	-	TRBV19	TGTGCCAGTAAGACAGGGCTGAACACTGAAGCTTTCTTT	CASKTGLNTEAFF
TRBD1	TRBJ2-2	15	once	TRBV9	TGTGCCAGCAGCACCGGGACAGTGAACACCGGGGAGCTGTTTTTT	CASSTGTVNTGELFF
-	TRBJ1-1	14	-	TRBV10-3	TGTGCCATCAGTACTGGGTTGGACAACACTGAAGCTTTCTTT	CAISTGLDNTEAFF
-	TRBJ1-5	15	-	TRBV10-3	TGTGCCATCAGTGAACCCGGACAGATCGATCAGCCCCAGCATTTT	CAISEPGQIDQPQHF
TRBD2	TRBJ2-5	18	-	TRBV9	TGTGCCAGCAGCGTAGGACTAGCGGGGATTCGGGGAGCGGAGACCCAGTACTTC	CASSVGLAGIRGAETQYF
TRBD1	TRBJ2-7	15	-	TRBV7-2	TGTGCCAGCAGCTTAAAAGGACAGGGGGTTTCCGAGCAGTACTTC	CASSLKGQGVSEQYF
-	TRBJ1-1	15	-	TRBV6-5	TGTGCCAGCAGTTCCCCCCAGCACATGAACACTGAAGCTTTCTTT	CASSSPQHMNTEAFF
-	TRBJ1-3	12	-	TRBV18	TGTGCCAGCTCCGAGAGAGGAAACACCATATATTTT	CASSERGNTIYF
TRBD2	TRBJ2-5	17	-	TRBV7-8	TGTGCCAGCAGCTTAGGGGCTAGCGGGGGCTTCCAAGAGACCCAGTACTTC	CASSLGASGGFQETQYF
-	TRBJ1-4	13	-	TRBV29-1	TGCAGCGTTGCTCCCGGCGGGAATGAAAAACTGTTTTTT	CSVAPGGNEKLFF
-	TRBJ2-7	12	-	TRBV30	TGTGCCTGGAGTATACCACCCTACGAGCAGTACTTC	CAWSIPPYEQYF
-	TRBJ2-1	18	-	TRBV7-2	TGTGCCAGCAGCTTAAAACCTTACGTGACGGGCCCCACAGATGAGCAGTTCTTC	CASSLKPYVTGPTDEQFF
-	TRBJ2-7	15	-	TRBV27	TGTGCCAGCAGTCGTCACCTCTCCGGTTCCTACGAGCAGTACTTC	CASSRHLSGSYEQYF
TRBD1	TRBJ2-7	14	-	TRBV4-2	TGTGCCAGCAGCCAAGATCAGACAGGGGGCGAGCAGTACTTC	CASSQDQTGGEQYF
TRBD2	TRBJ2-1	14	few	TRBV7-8	TGTGCCAGCAGCTATAGCGGGGGGAACAATGAGCAGTTCTTC	CASSYSGGNNEQFF
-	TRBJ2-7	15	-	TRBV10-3	TGTGCCATCAGTGAGTCGCGGCAGGCTGCCTCTGAGCAGTACTTC	CAISESRQAASEQYF
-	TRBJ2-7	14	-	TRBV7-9	TGTGCCAGCAGCCCACGGGGCCGGGACTACGAGCAGTACTTC	CASSPRGRDYEQYF
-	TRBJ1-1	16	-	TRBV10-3	TGTGCCATCAGTGGGGGGCGGGGGTTAGTTGGCACTGAAGCTTTCTTT	CAISGGRGLVGTEAFF
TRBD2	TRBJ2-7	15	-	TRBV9	TGTGCCAGCAGCCCCAGACTAGCGGGGGTCCACGAGCAGTACTTC	CASSPRLAGVHEQYF
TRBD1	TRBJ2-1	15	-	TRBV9	TGTGCCAGCAGCCTAGGGACAGGGACCTACAATGAGCAGTTCTTC	CASSLGTGTYNEQFF
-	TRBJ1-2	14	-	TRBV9	TGTGCCAGCAGCCACGATCAAGGGCCCAATGGCTACACCTTC	CASSHDQGPNGYTF
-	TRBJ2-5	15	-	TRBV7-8	TGTGCCAGCAGCTTAGCTGGGACGCTACAAGAGACCCAGTACTTC	CASSLAGTLQETQYF
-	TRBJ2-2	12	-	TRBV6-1	TGTGCCGGCCGTCTATTTGCCGGGGAGCTGTTTTTT	CAGRLFAGELFF
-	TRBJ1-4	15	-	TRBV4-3	TGCGCCAGCAGCCAAGATCATCGAGGGAATGAAAAACTGTTTTTT	CASSQDHRGNEKLFF
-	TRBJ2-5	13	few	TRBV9	TGTGCCAGCAGCGGGATACTAGAAGAGACCCAGTACTTC	CASSGILEETQYF
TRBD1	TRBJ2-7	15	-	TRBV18	TGTGCCAGCTCACTAATGCGCGGACAGGGAGCCGAGCAGTACTTC	CASSLMRGQGAEQYF
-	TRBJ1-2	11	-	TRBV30	TGTGCCTGGAGTGGGACGGTAGGCTACACCTTC	CAWSGTVGYTF
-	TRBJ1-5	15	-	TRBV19	TGTGCCAGTAGTATCCCAGGGGTTCGCAATCAGCCCCAGCATTTT	CASSIPGVRNQPQHF
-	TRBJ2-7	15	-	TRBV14	TGTGCCAGCAGCCAAGATGTTGCGGGGGCGGACGAGCAGTACTTC	CASSQDVAGADEQYF
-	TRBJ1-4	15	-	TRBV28	TGTGCCAGCAGCTTGACAGCAGAAACTAATGAAAAACTGTTTTTT	CASSLTAETNEKLFF
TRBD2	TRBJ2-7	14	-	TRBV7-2	TGTGCCAGCAGCTTCAGCGGGGGGGCCTACGAGCAGTACTTC	CASSFSGGAYEQYF
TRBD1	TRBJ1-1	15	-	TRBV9	TGTGCCAGCAGCGTAGAGAGGACAGGGAGCACTGAAGCTTTCTTT	CASSVERTGSTEAFF
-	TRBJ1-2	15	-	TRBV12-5	TGTGCTAGTGGAACGATCCAGGGTTACGGCTATGGCTACACCTTC	CASGTIQGYGYGYTF
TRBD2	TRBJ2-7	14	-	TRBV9	TGTGCCAGCAGAGGACTAGTCCCTTCCTACGAGCAGTACTTC	CASRGLVPSYEQYF
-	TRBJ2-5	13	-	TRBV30	TGTGCCTGGAGTGTACGGAGATTAGAGACCCAGTACTTC	CAWSVRRLETQYF
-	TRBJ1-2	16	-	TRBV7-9	TGTGCCAGCAGCTTAGCCCAGACAGAGAAGTCTTATGGCTACACCTTC	CASSLAQTEKSYGYTF
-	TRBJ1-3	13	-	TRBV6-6	TGTGCCAGCACCTCTACCTCTGGAAACACCATATATTTT	CASTSTSGNTIYF